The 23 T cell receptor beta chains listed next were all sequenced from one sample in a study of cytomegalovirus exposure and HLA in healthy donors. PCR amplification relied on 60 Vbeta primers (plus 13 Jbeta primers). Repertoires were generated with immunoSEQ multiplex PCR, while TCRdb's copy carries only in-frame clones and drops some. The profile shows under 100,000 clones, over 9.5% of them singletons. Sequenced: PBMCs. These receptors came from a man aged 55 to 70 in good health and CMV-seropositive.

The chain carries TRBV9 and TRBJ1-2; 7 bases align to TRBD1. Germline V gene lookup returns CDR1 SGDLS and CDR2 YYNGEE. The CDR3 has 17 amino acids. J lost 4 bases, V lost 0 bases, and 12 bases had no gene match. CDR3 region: CASSVDDRDILFYGYTF. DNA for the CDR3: TGTGCCAGCAGCGTAGATGACAGGGATATCCTTTTCTATGGCTACACCTTC.

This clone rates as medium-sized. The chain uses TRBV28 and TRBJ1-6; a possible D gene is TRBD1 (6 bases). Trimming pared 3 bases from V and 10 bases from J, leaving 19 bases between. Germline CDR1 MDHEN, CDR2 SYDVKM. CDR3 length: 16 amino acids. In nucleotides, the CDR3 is TGTGCCAGCAGTTTTCAGGGGAACTTCCCATTGTCACCCCTCCACTTT. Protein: CASSFQGNFPLSPLHF. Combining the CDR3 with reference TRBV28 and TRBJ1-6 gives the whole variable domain DVKVTQSSRYLVKRTGEKVFLECVQDMDHENMFWYRQDPGLGLRLIYFSYDVKMKEKGDIPEGYSVSREKKERFSLILESASTNQTSMYLCASSFQGNFPLSPLHFGNGTRLTVT.

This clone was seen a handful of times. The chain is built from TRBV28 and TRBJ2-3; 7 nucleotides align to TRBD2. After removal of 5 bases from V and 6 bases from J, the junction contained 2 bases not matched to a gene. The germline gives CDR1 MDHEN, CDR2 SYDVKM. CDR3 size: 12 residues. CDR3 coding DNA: TGTGCCAGCAGTCACGGGGGGGATACGCAGTATTTT. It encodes CASSHGGDTQYF.

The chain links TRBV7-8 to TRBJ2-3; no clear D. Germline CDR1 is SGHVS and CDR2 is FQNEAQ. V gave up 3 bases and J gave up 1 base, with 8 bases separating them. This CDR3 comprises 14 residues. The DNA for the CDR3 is TGTGCCAGCAGCTTGGCCGAACGCACAGATACGCAGTATTTT. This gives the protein CASSLAERTDTQYF.

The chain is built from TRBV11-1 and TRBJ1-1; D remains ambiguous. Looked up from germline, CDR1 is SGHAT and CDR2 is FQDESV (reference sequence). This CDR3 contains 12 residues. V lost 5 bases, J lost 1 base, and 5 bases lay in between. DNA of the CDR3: TGTGCCAGCAGCGACTCGAACACTGAAGCTTTCTTT. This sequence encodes CASSDSNTEAFF.

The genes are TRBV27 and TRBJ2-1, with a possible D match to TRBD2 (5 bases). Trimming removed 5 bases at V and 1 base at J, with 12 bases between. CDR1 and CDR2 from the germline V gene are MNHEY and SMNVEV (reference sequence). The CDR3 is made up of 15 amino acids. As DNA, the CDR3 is TGTGCCAGCAGTGTGACTATTCCATCCTACAATGAGCAGTTCTTC. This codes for CASSVTIPSYNEQFF.

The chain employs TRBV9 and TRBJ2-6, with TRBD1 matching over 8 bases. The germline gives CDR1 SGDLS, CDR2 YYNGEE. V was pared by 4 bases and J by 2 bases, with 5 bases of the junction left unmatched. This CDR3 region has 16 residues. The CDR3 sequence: CASSPRTGTGANVLTF. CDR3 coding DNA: TGTGCCAGCAGCCCCCGGACAGGGACTGGGGCCAACGTCCTGACTTTC.

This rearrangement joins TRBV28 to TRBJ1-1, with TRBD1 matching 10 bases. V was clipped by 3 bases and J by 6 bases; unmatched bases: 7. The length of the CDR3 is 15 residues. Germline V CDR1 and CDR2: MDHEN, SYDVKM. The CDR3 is CASSLGWTGGAEAFF. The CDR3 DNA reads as TGTGCCAGCAGTTTGGGGTGGACAGGGGGAGCTGAAGCTTTCTTT.

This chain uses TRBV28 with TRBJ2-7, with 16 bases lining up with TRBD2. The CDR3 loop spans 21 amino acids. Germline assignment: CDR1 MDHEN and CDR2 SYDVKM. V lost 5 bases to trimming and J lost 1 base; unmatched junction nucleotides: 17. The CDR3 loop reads CASSPMVPGLAGGPPSYEQYV. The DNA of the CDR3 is TGTGCCAGCAGTCCAATGGTACCGGGACTAGCGGGGGGGCCGCCATCCTACGAGCAGTACGTC.

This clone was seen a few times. The CDR3 reads CSVTGTGGTNEKLFF. Here the CDR3 DNA reads TGCAGCGTCACCGGGACAGGGGGGACTAATGAAAAACTGTTTTTT. The chain combines TRBV29-1 with TRBJ1-4; 11 bases align to TRBD1. V lost 6 bases to trimming and J lost 2 bases; unmatched junction nucleotides: 5. Per the germline V gene, CDR1 is SQVTM and CDR2 is ANQGSEA. The CDR3 sequence is 15 residues long.

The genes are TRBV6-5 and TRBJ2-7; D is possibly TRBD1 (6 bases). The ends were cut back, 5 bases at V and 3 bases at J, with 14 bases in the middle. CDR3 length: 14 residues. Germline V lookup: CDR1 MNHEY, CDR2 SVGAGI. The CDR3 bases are TGTGCCAGCAGTCGGACAGAAAGGGGCTACGAGCAGTACTTC. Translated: CASSRTERGYEQYF.

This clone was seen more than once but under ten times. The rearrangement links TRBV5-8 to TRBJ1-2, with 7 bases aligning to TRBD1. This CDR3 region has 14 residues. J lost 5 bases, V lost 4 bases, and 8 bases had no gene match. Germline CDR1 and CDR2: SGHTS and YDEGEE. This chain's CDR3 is CASSVGTASYGYTF. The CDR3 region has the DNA TGTGCCAGCAGCGTTGGGACAGCTTCTTATGGCTACACCTTC.

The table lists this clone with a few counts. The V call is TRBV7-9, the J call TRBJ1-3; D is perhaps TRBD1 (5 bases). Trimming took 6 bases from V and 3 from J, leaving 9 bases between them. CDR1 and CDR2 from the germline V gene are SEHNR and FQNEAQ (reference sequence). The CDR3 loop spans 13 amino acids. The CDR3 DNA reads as TGTGCCAGCAGGGCAGGGTATGGAAACACCATATATTTT. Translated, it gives CASRAGYGNTIYF.

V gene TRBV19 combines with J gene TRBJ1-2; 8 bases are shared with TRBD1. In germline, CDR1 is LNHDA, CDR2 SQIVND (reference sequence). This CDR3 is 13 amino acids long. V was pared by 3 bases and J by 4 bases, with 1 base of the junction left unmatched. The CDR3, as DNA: TGTGCCAGTAGTATCGGACAGGGCTATGGCTACACCTTC. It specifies CASSIGQGYGYTF. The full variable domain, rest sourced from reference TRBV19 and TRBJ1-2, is DGGITQSPKYLFRKEGQNVTLSCEQNLNHDAMYWYRQDPGQGLRLIYYSQIVNDFQKGDIAEGYSVSREKKESFPLTVTSAQKNPTAFYLCASSIGQGYGYTFGSGTRLTVV.

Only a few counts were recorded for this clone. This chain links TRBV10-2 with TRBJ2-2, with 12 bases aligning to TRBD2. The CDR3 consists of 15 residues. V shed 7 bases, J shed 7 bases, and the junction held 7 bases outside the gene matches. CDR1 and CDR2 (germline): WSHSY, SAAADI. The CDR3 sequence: CASTGLAGGSGELFF. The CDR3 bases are TGCGCCAGCACAGGGCTAGCGGGGGGGAGCGGGGAGCTGTTTTTT.

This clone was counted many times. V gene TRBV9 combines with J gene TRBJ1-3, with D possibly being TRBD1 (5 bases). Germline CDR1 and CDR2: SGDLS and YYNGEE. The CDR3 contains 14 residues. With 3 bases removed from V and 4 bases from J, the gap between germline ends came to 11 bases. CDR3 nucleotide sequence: TGTGCCAGCAGCGCTCAGGGTTCCGGAAACACCATATATTTT. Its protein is CASSAQGSGNTIYF.

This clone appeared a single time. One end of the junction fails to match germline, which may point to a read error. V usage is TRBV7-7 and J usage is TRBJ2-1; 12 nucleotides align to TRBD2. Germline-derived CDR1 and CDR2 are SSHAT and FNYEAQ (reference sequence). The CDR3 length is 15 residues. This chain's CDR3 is CASSPRLAGDNEQFF. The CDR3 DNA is TGTGCTAGCAGCCCGCGACTAGCGGGAGACAATGAGCAGTTCTTC.

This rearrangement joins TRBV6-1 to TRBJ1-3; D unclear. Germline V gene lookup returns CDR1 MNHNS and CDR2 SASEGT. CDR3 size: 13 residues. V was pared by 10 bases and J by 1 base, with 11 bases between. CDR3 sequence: CATWEISGNTIYF. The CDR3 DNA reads TGTGCCACCTGGGAGATTTCTGGAAACACCATATATTTT.

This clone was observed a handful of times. The CDR3 protein is CASSPPGREGTEAFF. The DNA for the CDR3 is TGTGCCAGCTCACCACCGGGCAGGGAAGGCACTGAAGCTTTCTTT. The genes are TRBV18 and TRBJ1-1, with a possible D match to TRBD1 (5 bases). V was pared by 0 bases and J by 4 bases, with 12 bases between. CDR1 is KGHSH, CDR2 LQKENI, per germline. The CDR3 covers 15 residues.

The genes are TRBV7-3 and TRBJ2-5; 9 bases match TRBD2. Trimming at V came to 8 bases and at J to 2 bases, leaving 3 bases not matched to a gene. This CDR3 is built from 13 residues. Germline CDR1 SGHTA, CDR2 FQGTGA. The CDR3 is CASASGAQETQYF. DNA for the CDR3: TGTGCCAGCGCTAGCGGGGCTCAAGAGACCCAGTACTTC. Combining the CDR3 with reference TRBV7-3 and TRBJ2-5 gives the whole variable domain GAGVSQTPSNKVTEKGKYVELRCDPISGHTALYWYRQSLGQGPEFLIYFQGTGAADDSGLPNDRFFAVRPEGSVSTLKIQRTERGDSAVYLCASASGAQETQYFGPGTRLLVL.

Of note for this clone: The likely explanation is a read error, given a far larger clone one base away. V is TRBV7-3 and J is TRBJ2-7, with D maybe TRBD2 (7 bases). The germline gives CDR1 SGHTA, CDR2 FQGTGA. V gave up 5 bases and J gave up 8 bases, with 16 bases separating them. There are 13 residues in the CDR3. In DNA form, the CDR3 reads TGTGCCAGCAGCGACGCGGGGGCACAGAAGCAGTACTTC. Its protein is CASSDAGAQKQYF.

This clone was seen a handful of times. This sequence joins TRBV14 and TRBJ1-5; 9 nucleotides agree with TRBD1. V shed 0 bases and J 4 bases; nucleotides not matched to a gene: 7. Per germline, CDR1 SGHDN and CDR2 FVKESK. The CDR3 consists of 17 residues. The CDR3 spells CASSQEEWGQGNQPQHF. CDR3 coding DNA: TGTGCCAGCAGCCAAGAGGAATGGGGACAGGGTAATCAGCCCCAGCATTTT.

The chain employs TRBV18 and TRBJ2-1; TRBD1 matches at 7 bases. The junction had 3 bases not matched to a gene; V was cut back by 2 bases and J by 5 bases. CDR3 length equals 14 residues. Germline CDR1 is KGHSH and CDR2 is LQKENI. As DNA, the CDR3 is TGTGCCAGCTCACCAGACAGGGACCACAATGAGCAGTTCTTC. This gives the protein CASSPDRDHNEQFF. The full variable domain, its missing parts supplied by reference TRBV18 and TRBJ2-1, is NAGVMQNPRHLVRRRGQEARLRCSPMKGHSHVYWYRQLPEEGLKFMVYLQKENIIDESGMPKERFSAEFPKEGPSILRIQQVVRGDSAAYFCASSPDRDHNEQFFGPGTRLTVL.